This TCR beta chain was obtained from a study of regulatory T cells in long-lasting Graves disease. Across the study: Newly diagnosed Graves' patients had taken antithyroid drugs under 3 months. Whole-study findings and limits: There were preferences for TRBV28, TRBJ1-2 and TRBJ2-5 in persistent disease. Persistent patients shared more public clonotypes (about 2,700) than newly diagnosed patients (966).

Investigators prepared the TCR beta libraries by applying iRepertoire HTBI primers and Arm-PCR of CDR3 regions. TCRdb reprocessed the multiplex PCR reads with MiXCR, giving one entry per CDR3 protein. The sample lists hundreds of thousands of distinct CDR3 sequences; less than 20% were seen once. This CDR3 has 13 residues. Germline CDR1 and CDR2: LNHDA and SQIVND (reference sequence). Trimming cost V 10 bases and J 2 bases; bases outside gene matches: 3. The time point was: newly diagnosed GD, antithyroid drugs for less than 3 months. The authors made the TCR library using RNA they extracted from PBMCs. This clonotype has a count of ten or more. Its antigen is as yet unknown. Separately, the same data were catalogued under a study of T cells in Graves' hyperthyroidism and ophthalmopathy. From that paper: Researchers ran a first-round RT-PCR on the TCR CDR3 using the HTBI primer set.

The chain employs TRBV19 and TRBJ2-1, with 9 bases fitting TRBD2. The clonotype comes from a woman younger than 45 with Graves disease. This specimen consisted of peripheral blood mononuclear cells (PBMCs), obtained at new diagnosis, from a patient treated with antithyroid drugs. The CDR3 DNA reads TGTGCCACTAGCGGGAAAACCTACAATGAGCAGTTCTTC. Amino acid sequence: CATSGKTYNEQFF.